The source of this T cell receptor (beta chain) is a study of blood T cells in healthy people across ages. The second PCR ran roughly 6 to 12 cycles with a sample-barcoded 5' primer and J-beta primers. Each TCR beta cDNA got a 12-nucleotide random molecular identifier. Sequencing of every sample gave 3 million or more CDR3-containing paired-end reads. TCRdb reprocessed the 5' RACE reads via MiXCR and lists one record per CDR3 protein. Among roughly 1,700,000 distinct CDR3 sequences, approximately 28% were seen once, and the ten largest hold 7.7%. CDR3 size: 16 residues. Per the germline V gene, CDR1 is SGDLS and CDR2 is YYNGEE. V lost 4 bases, J lost 1 base, and 16 bases lay in between.

The sequenced sample was blood. The chain employs TRBV9 and TRBJ2-3; TRBD1 might be the D (6 bases). This receptor was obtained from a woman aged 30 to 39 in good health. The DNA of the CDR3 is TGTGCCAGCAGCAAAGAGGGGACACCTCGCACAGATACGCAGTATTTT. It is translated as CASSKEGTPRTDTQYF.